In this sample, the clone carrying this T cell receptor beta chain turned up a few times. The data were taken from a study of blood T cell repertoires in COVID-19. Study-wide context: Some COVID-19 samples were acute and others convalescent; all came from the United States, Italy and Spain. Sample material is recorded as cDNA or gDNA derived from T cells, B-cell-depleted T cells, or PBMCs.

Original handling: Amplification of reference gene primers provided the estimated nucleated cell counts. Some clones are missing from TCRdb's copy, which holds only in-frame ones; the method was immunoSEQ multiplex PCR. That table gives V, J and clone size, and the DNA gave D and trimming. The sample contains approximately 53,000 clones, about 81% of which appear only once. The CDR3 covers 12 residues. CDR1 SGHTA and CDR2 FQGNSA come from the germline V gene. V lost 5 bases, J lost 4 bases, and 9 bases lay in between. The rearrangement uses TRBV7-2 and TRBJ2-7; TRBD2 is a possible D gene (5 bases). The specimen was peripheral blood. This TCR was sampled from a woman aged 60-75 years with acute or convalescent COVID-19. The CDR3 nucleotides read TGTGCCAGCAGCCCGGACTTATACGAGCAGTACTTC. Translated: CASSPDLYEQYF.